This T cell receptor beta chain derives from a study of identical twins. Study-wide points: Zero-insertion analyses could be partly confounded by invariant MAIT and iNKT cells. Out-of-frame alpha sequences shared by twins were enriched for low generation probability. Sequences that were beta out-of-frame showed weaker excess twin sharing.

This clonotype was recorded only once. What it recognizes is unknown. One junction end disagrees with the germline gene, perhaps due to a read error. The CDR3 totals 11 residues. CDR1 is SQVTM and CDR2 is ANQGSEA in the germline V gene. With template switching, a universal primer site was added, and the cDNA carried unique molecular identifiers. TCRdb reprocessed the 5' RACE reads with MiXCR, giving one entry per CDR3 protein. The sample consists of 17,000 or so distinct CDR3 sequences, roughly 69% of them appearing once. The chain joins TRBV29-1 to TRBJ2-5; possible D gene TRBD2, 6 bases. The sequenced sample consisted of memory (CD45RO+) T cells sorted from blood. This receptor was obtained from a woman aged 18-35 years in good health. This table probably holds off-target reads from a library built for another chain. The DNA of the CDR3 is TGCAGCGTTGAATTGGGAGGAGTCCTTAAATTC. It yields the protein CSVELGGVLKF.